Reported below is one T cell receptor (beta chain). The target antigen is unknown. This sample also contains other DNA sequences that code for the same CDR3. Deep was the level at which the assay was run. Profiled with immunoSEQ multiplex PCR; TCRdb holds only in-frame clones, not every one. The sample has a few million clones; roughly 90% are singletons. Each donor was a Caucasian adult residing in Nashville, Tennessee. A CD45RA-negative memory subset and a CD45RA+ naive subset were separated from the CD4+ cells. This specimen comes from a study of shared clonotypes between healthy human individuals. General study points: Estimated richness was generally greater in naive than memory subsets.

The CDR3 covers 15 residues. Trimming removed 4 bases from V and 0 bases from J, with 11 bases in between. Germline CDR1 and CDR2: SGHRS and YFSETQ. The specimen sequenced was naive CD4+ T cells from PBMCs. Subset denoted: CD45RA+ positively selected. This TCR came from a man aged 18 to 30 in good health. Some clones in this sample may be carry-over from other donors' samples. The gene calls are TRBV5-1 and TRBJ1-3; no clear D gene. The CDR3 sequence: CASSLGSASGNTIYF. In DNA, the CDR3 is TGCGCCAGCAGCCTGGGGTCCGCCTCTGGAAACACCATATATTTT.